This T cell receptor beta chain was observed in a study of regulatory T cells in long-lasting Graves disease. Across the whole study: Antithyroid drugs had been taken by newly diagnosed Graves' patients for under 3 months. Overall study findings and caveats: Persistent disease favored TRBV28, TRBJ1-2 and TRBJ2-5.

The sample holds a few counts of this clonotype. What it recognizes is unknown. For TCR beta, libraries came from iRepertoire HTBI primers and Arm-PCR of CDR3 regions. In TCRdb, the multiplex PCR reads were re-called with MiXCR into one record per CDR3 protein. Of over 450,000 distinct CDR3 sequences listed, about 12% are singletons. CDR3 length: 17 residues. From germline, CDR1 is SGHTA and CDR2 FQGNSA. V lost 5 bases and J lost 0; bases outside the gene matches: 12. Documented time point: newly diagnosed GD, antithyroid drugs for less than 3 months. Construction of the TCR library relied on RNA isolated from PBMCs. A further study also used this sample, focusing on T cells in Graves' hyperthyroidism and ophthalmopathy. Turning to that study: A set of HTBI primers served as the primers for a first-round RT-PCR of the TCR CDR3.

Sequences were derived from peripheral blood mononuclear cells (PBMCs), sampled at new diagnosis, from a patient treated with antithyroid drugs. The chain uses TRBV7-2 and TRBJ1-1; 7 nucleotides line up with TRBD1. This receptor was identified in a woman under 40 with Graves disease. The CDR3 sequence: CASSARGGTAMNTEAFF. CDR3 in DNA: TGTGCCAGCAGCGCCCGCGGTGGGACAGCGATGAACACTGAAGCTTTCTTT.